This TCR beta chain stems from a study of breast tumors, draining lymph nodes, adjacent tissues. TCRdb fed the multiplex PCR reads into MiXCR, producing one record per CDR3 protein. The sample consists of roughly 17,000 distinct CDR3 sequences, 43% of them appearing once. The germline CDR1 and CDR2 sequences are MGHRA and YSYEKL. The CDR3 has 16 residues. J lost 9 bases, V lost 5 bases, and 14 bases had no gene match. This TCR was recovered from a female donor with breast cancer. Some clones in this sample may be carry-over from other donors' samples. V and J are TRBV4-1 and TRBJ2-1, with TRBD2 matching 9 bases. The sequencing input was breast tumor tissue. CDR3 coding DNA: TGCGCCAGCAGCTTAACCCGACTAGCGGTTTTAACTGAGCAGTTCTTC. Its protein is CASSLTRLAVLTEQFF.